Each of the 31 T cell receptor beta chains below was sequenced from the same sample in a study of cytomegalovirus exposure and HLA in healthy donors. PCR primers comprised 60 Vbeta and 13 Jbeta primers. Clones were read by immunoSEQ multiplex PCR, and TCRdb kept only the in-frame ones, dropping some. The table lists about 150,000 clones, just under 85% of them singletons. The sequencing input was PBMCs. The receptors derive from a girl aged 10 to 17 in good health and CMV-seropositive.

CDR3 protein: CASSKGDRASGNTIYF. CDR3 in DNA: TGTGCCAGCAGCAAAGGCGACAGAGCGTCTGGAAACACCATATATTTT. The V and J genes are TRBV5-4 and TRBJ1-3, with a possible D match to TRBD1 (5 bases). Germline V gene sequence: CDR1 SGHNT, CDR2 YYREEE (reference sequence). CDR3 size: 16 residues. Trimming removed 4 bases at V and 1 base at J, with 15 bases between.

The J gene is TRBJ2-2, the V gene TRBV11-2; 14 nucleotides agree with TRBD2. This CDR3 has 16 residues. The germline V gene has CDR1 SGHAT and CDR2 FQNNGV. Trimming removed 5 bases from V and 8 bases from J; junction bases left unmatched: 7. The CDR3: CASSLGLAGGRGELFF. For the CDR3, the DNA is TGTGCCAGCAGCCTAGGACTAGCGGGGGGCCGGGGGGAGCTGTTTTTT.

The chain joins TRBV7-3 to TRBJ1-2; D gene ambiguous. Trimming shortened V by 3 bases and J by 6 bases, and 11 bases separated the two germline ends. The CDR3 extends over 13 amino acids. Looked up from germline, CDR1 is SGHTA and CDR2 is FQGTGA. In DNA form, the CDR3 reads TGTGCCAGCAGCTTTACGACACTCGATGGCTACACCTTC. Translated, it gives CASSFTTLDGYTF.

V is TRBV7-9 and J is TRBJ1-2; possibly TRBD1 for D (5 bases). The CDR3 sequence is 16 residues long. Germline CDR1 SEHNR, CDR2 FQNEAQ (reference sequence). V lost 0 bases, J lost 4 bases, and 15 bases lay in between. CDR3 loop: CASSLAMRGSGYGYTF. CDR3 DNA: TGTGCCAGCAGCTTAGCTATGCGGGGCTCGGGCTATGGCTACACCTTC.

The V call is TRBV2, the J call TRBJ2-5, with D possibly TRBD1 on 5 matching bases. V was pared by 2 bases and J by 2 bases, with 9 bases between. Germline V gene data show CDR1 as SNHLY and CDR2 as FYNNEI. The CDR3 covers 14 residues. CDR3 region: CASSEMAGQETQYF. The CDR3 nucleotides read TGTGCCAGCAGTGAAATGGCAGGGCAAGAGACCCAGTACTTC.

The CDR3 region is CASSPGLTSGGVIETQYF. CDR3 DNA: TGTGCCAGCAGCCCAGGGTTGACTAGCGGGGGGGTAATAGAGACCCAGTACTTC. The rearrangement joins TRBV4-2 to TRBJ2-5, with TRBD2 matching over 14 bases. The trim removed 4 bases at V and 4 bases at J, leaving 11 bases unmatched. CDR1 LGHNA and CDR2 YNFKEQ come from the germline V gene. The CDR3 loop spans 18 amino acids.

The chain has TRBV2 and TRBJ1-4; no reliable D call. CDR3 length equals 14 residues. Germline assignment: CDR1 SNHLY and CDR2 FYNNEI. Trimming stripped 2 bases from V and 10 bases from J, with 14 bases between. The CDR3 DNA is TGTGCCAGCAGTGAACGCGGTGAGCTTGGAAAACTGTTTTTT. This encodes CASSERGELGKLFF.

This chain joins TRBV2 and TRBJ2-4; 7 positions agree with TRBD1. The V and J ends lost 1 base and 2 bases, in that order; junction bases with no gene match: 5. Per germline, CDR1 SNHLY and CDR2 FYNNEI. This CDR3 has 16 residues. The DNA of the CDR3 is TGTGCCAGCAGTGAAGGGCAGGGGGTGACCAAAAACATTCAGTACTTC. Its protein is CASSEGQGVTKNIQYF. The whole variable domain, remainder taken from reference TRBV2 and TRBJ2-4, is EPEVTQTPSHQVTQMGQEVILRCVPISNHLYFYWYRQILGQKVEFLVSFYNNEISEKSEIFDDQFSVERPDGSNFTLKIRSTKLEDSAMYFCASSEGQGVTKNIQYFGAGTRLSVL.

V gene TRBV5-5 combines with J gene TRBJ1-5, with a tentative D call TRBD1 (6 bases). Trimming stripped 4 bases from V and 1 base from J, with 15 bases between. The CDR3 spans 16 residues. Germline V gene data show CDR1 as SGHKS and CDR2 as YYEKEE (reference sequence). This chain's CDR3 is CASSRLGTLSNQPQHF. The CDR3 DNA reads TGTGCCAGCAGCCGGCTCGGGACACTAAGCAATCAGCCCCAGCATTTT.

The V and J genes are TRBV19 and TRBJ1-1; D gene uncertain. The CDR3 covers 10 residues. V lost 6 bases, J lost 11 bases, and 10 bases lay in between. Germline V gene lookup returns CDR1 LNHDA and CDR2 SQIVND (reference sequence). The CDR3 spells CASRGLEAFF. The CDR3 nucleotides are TGTGCCAGTAGAGGCCTGGAGGCTTTCTTT.

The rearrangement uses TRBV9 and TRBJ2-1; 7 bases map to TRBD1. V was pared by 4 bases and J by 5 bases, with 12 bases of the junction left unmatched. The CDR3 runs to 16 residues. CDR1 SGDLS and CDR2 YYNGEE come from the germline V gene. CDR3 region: CASSIPDRARNNEQFF. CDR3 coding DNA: TGTGCCAGCAGCATACCCGACAGGGCTAGGAACAATGAGCAGTTCTTC. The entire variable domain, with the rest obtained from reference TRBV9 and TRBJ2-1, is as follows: DSGVTQTPKHLITATGQRVTLRCSPRSGDLSVYWYQQSLDQGLQFLIQYYNGEERAKGNILERFSAQQFPDLHSELNLSSLELGDSALYFCASSIPDRARNNEQFFGPGTRLTVL.

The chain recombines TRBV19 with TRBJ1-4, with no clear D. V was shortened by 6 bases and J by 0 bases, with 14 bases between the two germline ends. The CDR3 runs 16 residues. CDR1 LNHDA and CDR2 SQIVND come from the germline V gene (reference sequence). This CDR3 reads CASSSSRFATNEKLFF. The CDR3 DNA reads TGTGCCAGTAGCTCCTCCCGTTTTGCAACTAATGAAAAACTGTTTTTT.

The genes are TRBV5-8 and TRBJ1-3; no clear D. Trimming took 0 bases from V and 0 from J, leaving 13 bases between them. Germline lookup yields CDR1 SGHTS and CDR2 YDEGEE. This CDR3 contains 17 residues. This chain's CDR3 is CASSLGYITSSGNTIYF. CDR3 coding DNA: TGTGCCAGCAGCTTGGGGTACATTACCAGCTCTGGAAACACCATATATTTT. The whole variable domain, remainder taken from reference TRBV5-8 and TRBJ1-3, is EAGVTQSPTHLIKTRGQQATLRCSPISGHTSVYWYQQALGLGLQFLLWYDEGEERNRGNFPPRFSGRQFPNYSSELNVNALELEDSALYLCASSLGYITSSGNTIYFGEGSWLTVV.

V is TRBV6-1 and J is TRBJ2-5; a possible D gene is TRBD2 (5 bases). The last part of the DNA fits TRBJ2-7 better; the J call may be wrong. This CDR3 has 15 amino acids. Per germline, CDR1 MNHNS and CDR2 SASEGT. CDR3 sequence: CASSDGRGKTYEQYF. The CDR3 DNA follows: TGTGCCAGCAGTGACGGCCGGGGTAAGACCTACGAGCAGTACTTC.

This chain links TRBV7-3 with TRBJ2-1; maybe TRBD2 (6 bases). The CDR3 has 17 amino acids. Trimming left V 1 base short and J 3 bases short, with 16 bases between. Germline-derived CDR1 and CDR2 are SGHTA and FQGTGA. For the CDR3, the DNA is TGTGCCAGCAGCTTAAGGCCGGACCCCGGGGGCTACAATGAGCAGTTCTTC. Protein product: CASSLRPDPGGYNEQFF.

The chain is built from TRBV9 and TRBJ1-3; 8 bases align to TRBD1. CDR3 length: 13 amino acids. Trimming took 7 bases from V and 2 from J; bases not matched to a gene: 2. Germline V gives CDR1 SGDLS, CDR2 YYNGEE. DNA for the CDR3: TGTGCCAGCGCAGGGGGCACTGGAAACACCATATATTTT. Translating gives CASAGGTGNTIYF.

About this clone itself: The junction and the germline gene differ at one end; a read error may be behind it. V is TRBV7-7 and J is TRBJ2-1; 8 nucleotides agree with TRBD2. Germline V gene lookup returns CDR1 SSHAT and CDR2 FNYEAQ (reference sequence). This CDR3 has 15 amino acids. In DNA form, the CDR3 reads TGTGCTAGCAGCTTAGCACTAGCGGAATACAATGAGCAGTTCTTC. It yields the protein CASSLALAEYNEQFF.

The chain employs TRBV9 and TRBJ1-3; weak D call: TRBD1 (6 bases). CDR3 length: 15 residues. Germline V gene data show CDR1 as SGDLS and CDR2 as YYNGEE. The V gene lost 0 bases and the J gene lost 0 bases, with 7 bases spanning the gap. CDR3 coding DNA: TGTGCCAGCAGCGTAGGAGGGGGCTCTGGAAACACCATATATTTT. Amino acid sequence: CASSVGGGSGNTIYF. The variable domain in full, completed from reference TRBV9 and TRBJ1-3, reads DSGVTQTPKHLITATGQRVTLRCSPRSGDLSVYWYQQSLDQGLQFLIQYYNGEERAKGNILERFSAQQFPDLHSELNLSSLELGDSALYFCASSVGGGSGNTIYFGEGSWLTVV.

This chain's CDR3 is CASSVLGAGELFF. The CDR3 DNA reads TGTGCCAGCAGCGTACTCGGGGCCGGGGAGCTGTTTTTT. This chain uses TRBV9 with TRBJ2-2, with TRBD2 as a possible D gene (5 bases). The CDR3 runs 13 residues. The germline V and J ends were trimmed by 1 base and 6 bases, with 7 bases remaining between them. CDR1 and CDR2 (germline): SGDLS, YYNGEE.

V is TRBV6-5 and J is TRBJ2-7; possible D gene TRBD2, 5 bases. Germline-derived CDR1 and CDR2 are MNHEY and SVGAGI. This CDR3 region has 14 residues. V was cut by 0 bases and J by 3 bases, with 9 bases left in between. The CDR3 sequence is CASSYSRGNYEQYF. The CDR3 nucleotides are TGTGCCAGCAGTTACTCTAGAGGGAACTACGAGCAGTACTTC.

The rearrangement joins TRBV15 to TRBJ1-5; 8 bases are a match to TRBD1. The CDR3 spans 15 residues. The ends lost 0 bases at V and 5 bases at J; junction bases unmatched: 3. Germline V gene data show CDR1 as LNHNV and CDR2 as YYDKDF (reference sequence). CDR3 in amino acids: CATSRDWTGYQPQHF. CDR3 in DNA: TGTGCCACCAGCAGAGATTGGACAGGGTATCAGCCCCAGCATTTT.

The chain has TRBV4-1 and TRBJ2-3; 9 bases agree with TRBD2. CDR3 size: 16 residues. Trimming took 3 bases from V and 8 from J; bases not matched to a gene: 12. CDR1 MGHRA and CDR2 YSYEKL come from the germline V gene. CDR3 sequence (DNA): TGCGCCAGCAGCCAGGAAGGTGGAGCGGGGGGCGCTACGCAGTATTTT. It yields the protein CASSQEGGAGGATQYF.

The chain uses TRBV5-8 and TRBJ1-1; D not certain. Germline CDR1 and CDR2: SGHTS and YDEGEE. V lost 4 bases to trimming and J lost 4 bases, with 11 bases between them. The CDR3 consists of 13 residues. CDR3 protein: CASSRMWATEAFF. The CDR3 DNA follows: TGTGCCAGCAGCCGGATGTGGGCCACTGAAGCTTTCTTT.

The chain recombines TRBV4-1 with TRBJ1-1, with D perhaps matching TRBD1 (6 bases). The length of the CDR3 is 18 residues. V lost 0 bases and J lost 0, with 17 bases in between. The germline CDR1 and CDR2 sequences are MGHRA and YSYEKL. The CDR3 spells CASSQEGPGQKLNTEAFF. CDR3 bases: TGCGCCAGCAGCCAAGAGGGCCCAGGACAGAAGTTGAACACTGAAGCTTTCTTT.

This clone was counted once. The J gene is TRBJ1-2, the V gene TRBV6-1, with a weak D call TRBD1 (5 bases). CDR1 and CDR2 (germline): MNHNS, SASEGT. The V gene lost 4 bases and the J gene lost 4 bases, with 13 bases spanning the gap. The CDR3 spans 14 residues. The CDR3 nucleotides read TGTGCCAGCAGTGTCCGCAGGGAGGGCTATGGCTACACCTTC. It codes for CASSVRREGYGYTF.

The CDR3 here is CASSWGQFQETQYF. CDR3 DNA sequence: TGTGCCAGCAGCTGGGGGCAGTTCCAAGAGACCCAGTACTTC. V is TRBV5-8 and J is TRBJ2-5; D is perhaps TRBD1 (6 bases). The CDR3 is 14 amino acids. Trimming pared 3 bases from V and 1 base from J, leaving 10 bases between. Germline V lookup: CDR1 SGHTS, CDR2 YDEGEE. Filled out from reference TRBV5-8 and TRBJ2-5, the complete variable domain reads EAGVTQSPTHLIKTRGQQATLRCSPISGHTSVYWYQQALGLGLQFLLWYDEGEERNRGNFPPRFSGRQFPNYSSELNVNALELEDSALYLCASSWGQFQETQYFGPGTRLLVL.

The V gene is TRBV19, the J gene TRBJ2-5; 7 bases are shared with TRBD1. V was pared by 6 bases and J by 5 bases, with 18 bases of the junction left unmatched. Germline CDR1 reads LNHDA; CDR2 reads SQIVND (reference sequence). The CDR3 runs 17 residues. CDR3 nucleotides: TGTGCCAGTAGCCAAGGGGGTAGGGGGCCGGAAGGGGAGACCCAGTACTTC. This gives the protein CASSQGGRGPEGETQYF.

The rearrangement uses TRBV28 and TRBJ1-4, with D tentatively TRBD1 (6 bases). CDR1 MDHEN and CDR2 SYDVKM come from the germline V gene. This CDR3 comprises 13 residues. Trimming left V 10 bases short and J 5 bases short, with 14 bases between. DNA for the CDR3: TGTGCCACGCGACAGGTTGGGAATGAAAAACTGTTTTTT. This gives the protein CATRQVGNEKLFF.

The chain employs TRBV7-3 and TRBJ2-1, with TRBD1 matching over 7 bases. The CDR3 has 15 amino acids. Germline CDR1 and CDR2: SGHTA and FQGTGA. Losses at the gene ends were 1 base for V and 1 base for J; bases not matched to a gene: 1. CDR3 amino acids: CASSLNRGSYNEQFF. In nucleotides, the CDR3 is TGTGCCAGCAGCTTAAACAGGGGATCCTACAATGAGCAGTTCTTC.

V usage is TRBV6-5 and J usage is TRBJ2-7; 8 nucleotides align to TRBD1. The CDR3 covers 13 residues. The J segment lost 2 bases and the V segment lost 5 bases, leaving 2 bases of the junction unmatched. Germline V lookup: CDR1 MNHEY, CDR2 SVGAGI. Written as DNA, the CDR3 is TGTGCCAGCAGTCGCAGGGGGCCCTACGAGCAGTACTTC. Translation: CASSRRGPYEQYF.

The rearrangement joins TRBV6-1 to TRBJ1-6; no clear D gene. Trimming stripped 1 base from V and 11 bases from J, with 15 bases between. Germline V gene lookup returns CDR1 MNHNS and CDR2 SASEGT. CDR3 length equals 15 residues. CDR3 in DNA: TGTGCCAGCAGTGAAGTGCCTCGATACGCTACACCCCTCCACTTT. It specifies CASSEVPRYATPLHF.